The next 23 T cell receptor beta chains were all read from a single sample in a study of Tregs in tolerant kidney transplant recipients. Data came from immunoSEQ multiplex PCR; TCRdb stores just in-frame clones and leaves some out. The data hold 15,000 to 18,000 clones, with more than 50% observed a single time. No cognate antigen is known for these TCRs. After about 6 days with irradiated graft donor PBMCs, CFSE-labeled recipient PBMCs were FACS-sorted. The sequences come from CD4+ T cells from blood cultured with allogeneic cells, collected before the transplant. All receptors come from a human patient who received a combined kidney and bone marrow transplant.

The chain carries TRBV15 and TRBJ1-2; 8 bases line up with TRBD1. The CDR3 is made up of 15 amino acids. Germline assignment: CDR1 LNHNV and CDR2 YYDKDF (reference sequence). Trimming at V came to 5 bases and at J to 4 bases, leaving 9 bases not matched to a gene. The CDR3 region is CATSPWDRWGYGYTF. The CDR3 nucleotides read TGTGCCACCAGCCCCTGGGACAGGTGGGGCTATGGCTACACCTTC.

This clone has a single count. The CDR3 loop is CASSLGTNEETQYF. CDR3 sequence (DNA): TGTGCCAGCAGCTTGGGGACTAACGAGGAGACCCAGTACTTC. V and J are TRBV5-5 and TRBJ2-5, with TRBD2 as a possible D gene (6 bases). Germline CDR1 reads SGHKS; CDR2 reads YYEKEE (reference sequence). This CDR3 region has 14 residues. Trimming cost V 0 bases and J 5 bases, with 11 bases left between them.

In regard to this clone: A read error is possible here, since a much larger clone lies one base away. The chain employs TRBV7-9 and TRBJ1-1; D is ambiguous. The CDR3 contains 12 residues. Germline V gene data show CDR1 as SEHNR and CDR2 as FQNEAQ (reference sequence). V gave up 0 bases and J gave up 4 bases, with 3 bases separating them. DNA for the CDR3: TGTGCCAGCAGCTTAGCTATCACTGAAGCTTTCTTT. Its translation is CASSLAITEAFF.

This chain links TRBV15 with TRBJ2-5; D gene unclear. Germline V gene sequence: CDR1 LNHNV, CDR2 YYDKDF (reference sequence). The ends were cut back, 5 bases at V and 4 bases at J, with 14 bases in the middle. The CDR3 contains 14 residues. The CDR3 region is CATSGGPTGETQYF. In DNA form, the CDR3 reads TGTGCCACCAGCGGCGGCCCTACCGGAGAGACCCAGTACTTC.

Only a few counts were recorded for this clone. V is TRBV28 and J is TRBJ1-5, with D possibly TRBD1 on 5 matching bases. Germline-derived CDR1 and CDR2 are MDHEN and SYDVKM. Trimming cost V 3 bases and J 7 bases, with 16 bases left between them. The CDR3 consists of 15 residues. The CDR3 is CASSLAGSPGQPQHF. Written as DNA, the CDR3 is TGTGCCAGCAGTTTGGCGGGATCCCCAGGGCAGCCCCAGCATTTT.

This clone was counted only a few times. The chain is built from TRBV5-1 and TRBJ2-3, with 7 bases that match TRBD2. Germline V lookup: CDR1 SGHRS, CDR2 YFSETQ. This CDR3 has 16 residues. Unmatched junction bases numbered 4, after V lost 0 bases and J lost 0 bases. The CDR3 region has the DNA TGCGCCAGCAGCTTGGGACTAGCAGATAGCACAGATACGCAGTATTTT. This translates into CASSLGLADSTDTQYF.

This chain joins TRBV30 and TRBJ2-3; 11 nucleotides match TRBD1. Germline V gives CDR1 GTSNPN, CDR2 SVGIG (reference sequence). Losses at the gene ends were 0 bases for V and 4 bases for J; bases not matched to a gene: 3. The CDR3 loop spans 15 amino acids. CDR3 amino acids: CAWSVGTGGSDTQYF. In nucleotides, the CDR3 is TGTGCCTGGAGTGTAGGGACAGGGGGATCAGATACGCAGTATTTT.

In its sample, this clone was seen a few times. The chain links TRBV27 to TRBJ2-1; TRBD2 matches 7 bases. Germline trimming cut 3 bases from V and 2 bases from J; bases unmatched to any gene: 4. This CDR3 has 15 amino acids. CDR1 MNHEY and CDR2 SMNVEV come from the germline V gene (reference sequence). The CDR3 DNA is TGTGCCAGCAGTTTGGGACTACTAGCCTACAATGAGCAGTTCTTC. The encoded protein is CASSLGLLAYNEQFF.

Remarks on this clone: The sample holds other DNA sequences that translate to the same CDR3. The J gene is TRBJ1-6, the V gene TRBV5-1; a weak D match, TRBD1 (5 bases). The CDR3 has 16 residues. CDR1 SGHRS and CDR2 YFSETQ come from the germline V gene. Trimming removed 2 bases from V and 5 bases from J, with 14 bases in between. CDR3 sequence: CASSLSGTGNNSPLHF. DNA for the CDR3: TGCGCCAGCAGCTTATCCGGGACTGGAAATAATTCACCCCTCCACTTT.

The sample holds a few counts of this clone. The V call is TRBV18, the J call TRBJ1-3; weak D call: TRBD1 (5 bases). Germline V gives CDR1 KGHSH, CDR2 LQKENI. The CDR3 loop spans 15 amino acids. Between the trimmed V and J ends, which lost 3 bases and 0 bases, there was a span of 9 bases. This CDR3 reads CASSPRQFSGNTIYF. The CDR3 coding sequence is TGTGCCAGCTCACCCCGACAGTTCTCTGGAAACACCATATATTTT.

The chain couples TRBV4-2 to TRBJ2-2; TRBD1 matches at 9 bases. This CDR3 is built from 16 residues. V was clipped by 3 bases and J by 2 bases; unmatched bases: 4. Germline V gene sequence: CDR1 LGHNA, CDR2 YNFKEQ. The CDR3 sequence is CASSHEDRGNTGELFF. The CDR3 region has the DNA TGTGCCAGCAGCCATGAGGACAGGGGAAACACCGGGGAGCTGTTTTTT.

The J gene is TRBJ1-1, the V gene TRBV18; D is ambiguous. The CDR3 length is 13 residues. Trimming pared 4 bases from V and 5 bases from J, leaving 11 bases between. Germline loops: CDR1 KGHSH, CDR2 LQKENI. CDR3 protein: CASSLHSGTEAFF. In nucleotides, the CDR3 is TGTGCCAGCTCACTTCACTCGGGGACTGAAGCTTTCTTT.

This clone was seen a handful of times. The chain joins TRBV29-1 to TRBJ2-1, with D unclear. This CDR3 has 16 residues. The V end was cut by 6 bases, the J end by 1 base, with 19 bases between. Germline V lookup: CDR1 SQVTM, CDR2 ANQGSEA. The CDR3 spells CSVLRSQVRSYNEQFF. The CDR3 DNA reads as TGCAGCGTCCTGCGAAGCCAGGTTAGGTCCTACAATGAGCAGTTCTTC.

This chain joins TRBV4-1 and TRBJ2-1, with 9 nucleotides matching TRBD2. The ends lost 4 bases at V and 7 bases at J; junction bases unmatched: 8. In germline, CDR1 is MGHRA, CDR2 YSYEKL. This CDR3 has 15 amino acids. CDR3 sequence reads: CASSPQAGGWNEQFF. The CDR3 DNA sequence: TGCGCCAGCAGCCCCCAAGCGGGAGGTTGGAATGAGCAGTTCTTC.

The chain carries TRBV4-1 and TRBJ1-5, with TRBD1 matching 8 bases. The germline V gene has CDR1 MGHRA and CDR2 YSYEKL. V dropped 3 bases and J dropped 4; count of bases not matched to a gene: 2. This CDR3 has 14 amino acids. CDR3 nucleotide sequence: TGCGCCAGCAGCCAGGACAGGGCTAATCAGCCCCAGCATTTT. Residues: CASSQDRANQPQHF.

This clone was counted only a few times. The CDR3 is CASTRVEGGGISYNSPLHF. DNA for the CDR3: TGTGCCAGCACTCGAGTAGAGGGGGGGGGAATTTCCTATAATTCACCCCTCCACTTT. The chain links TRBV28 to TRBJ1-6; TRBD1 might be the D (6 bases). This CDR3 is 19 amino acids long. V lost 7 bases and J lost 1, with 23 bases in between. The germline CDR1 and CDR2 sequences are MDHEN and SYDVKM.

This rearrangement joins TRBV7-6 to TRBJ2-3, with D possibly TRBD2 on 6 matching bases. Germline V gene sequence: CDR1 SGHVS, CDR2 FNYEAQ. Trimming shortened V by 6 bases and J by 5 bases, and 18 bases separated the two germline ends. The CDR3 is 15 residues long. CDR3 in DNA: TGTGCCAGCAGGCGGGACGTGGGGCGGGAAGATACGCAGTATTTT. The encoded protein is CASRRDVGREDTQYF.

This clone was seen a handful of times. The rearrangement links TRBV30 to TRBJ2-2; D gene uncertain. Trimming took 5 bases from V and 6 from J, leaving 19 bases between them. The CDR3 is 15 residues long. CDR1 and CDR2 (germline): GTSNPN, SVGIG (reference sequence). The CDR3 DNA sequence: TGTGCCTGGGATCTGGCCGCCCCCTTGGCCGGGGAGCTGTTTTTT. Its protein product is CAWDLAAPLAGELFF.

This clone was counted only a few times. The rearrangement uses TRBV9 and TRBJ1-2; D is possibly TRBD1 (5 bases). The germline gives CDR1 SGDLS, CDR2 YYNGEE. This CDR3 spans 11 amino acids. V was pared by 1 base and J by 14 bases, with 12 bases between. The CDR3 reads CASSVTRDLTF. CDR3 in DNA: TGTGCCAGCAGCGTAACTCGGGACTTAACCTTC.

In its sample, this clone ranks as medium-sized. One end of the junction does not line up with germline, which may come from a read error. This chain connects TRBV6-1 to TRBJ2-7; D might be TRBD1 (7 bases). Per germline, CDR1 MNHNS and CDR2 SASEGT. The CDR3 has 12 residues. This CDR3 reads CASSEARTKGAF. The CDR3 DNA follows: TGTGCCAGCAGTGAAGCCCGGACTAAGGGGGCCTTC.

CDR3 bases: TGTGCCAGCAGCTCCCCGGGACTAGCGGGGGGTCAAGAGACCCAGTACTTC. Its translation: CASSSPGLAGGQETQYF. The chain links TRBV13 to TRBJ2-5; the match to TRBD2 covers 15 bases. CDR1 and CDR2 from the germline V gene are PRHDT and FYEKMQ (reference sequence). The CDR3 is 17 amino acids. Unmatched junction bases numbered 5, after V lost 4 bases and J lost 2 bases.

J is TRBJ2-1 and V is TRBV10-3, with TRBD2 identical over 8 bases. V lost 6 bases to trimming and J lost 6 bases; unmatched junction nucleotides: 10. The V gene's germline CDR1 is ENHRY and CDR2 SYGVKD. The CDR3 runs to 15 residues. This CDR3 reads CAIRGSGTVSNEQFF. CDR3 nucleotides: TGTGCCATCAGGGGTAGCGGGACTGTATCCAATGAGCAGTTCTTC.

This clone is judged medium-sized. The chain employs TRBV6-1 and TRBJ1-2; D is unresolved. The CDR3 has 15 amino acids. CDR1 is MNHNS, CDR2 SASEGT, per germline. Trimming stripped 0 bases from V and 8 bases from J, with 16 bases between. This CDR3 reads CASSEARGRFYGYTF. CDR3 nucleotide sequence: TGTGCCAGCAGTGAAGCAAGAGGGAGGTTTTACGGCTACACCTTC.